Listed here are 20 T cell receptor beta chains from one sample, sequenced in a study of blood T cells in healthy people across ages. The second PCR ran roughly 6 to 11 cycles with a sample-barcoded 5' primer and J-beta primers. TCRdb called the 5' RACE reads again in MiXCR, with one record for every CDR3 protein. The table includes 750,000 to 1,000,000 distinct CDR3 sequences, 25% to 30% detected once. These same data were also listed under a study on T cells of mothers and their children.

Input material: blood. The receptors stem from a woman between 35 and 50 years old in good health.

The chain has TRBV7-2 and TRBJ2-1; tentative D call: TRBD2 (6 bases). Near its end, the DNA agrees better with TRBJ2-7, so the J call may be wrong. CDR1 and CDR2 (germline): SGHTA, FQGNSA. The CDR3 loop spans 17 amino acids. This chain's CDR3 is CASSFLAFGVSYNEQYF. CDR3 coding DNA: TGTGCCAGCAGCTTCCTAGCGTTTGGGGTATCCTACAATGAGCAGTACTTC.

This clonotype was seen a few times. The V and J genes are TRBV5-5 and TRBJ1-1, with 7 bases lining up with TRBD1. The CDR3 extends over 15 amino acids. Germline CDR1 and CDR2: SGHKS and YYEKEE (reference sequence). V shed 1 base, J shed 0 bases, and the junction held 3 bases outside the gene matches. In DNA form, the CDR3 reads TGTGCCAGCAGCTTGTCCGACAGGGTGAACACTGAAGCTTTCTTT. As protein: CASSLSDRVNTEAFF.

The table lists this clonotype with many counts. V and J are TRBV12-3 or TRBV12-4 and TRBJ1-2; 8 nucleotides line up with TRBD1. V lost 2 bases and J lost 4; bases outside the gene matches: 3. CDR3 size: 14 residues. CDR3 sequence reads: CASSLQGASYGYTF. CDR3 bases: TGTGCCAGCAGTTTACAGGGGGCCAGCTATGGCTACACCTTC.

This clonotype showed up just a few times. The J gene is TRBJ2-7, the V gene TRBV9; D ambiguous. Germline assignment: CDR1 SGDLS and CDR2 YYNGEE. V was clipped by 0 bases and J by 2 bases, with 6 bases between them. CDR3 length: 13 residues. CDR3 amino acids: CASSVGVTYEQYF. The CDR3 DNA sequence: TGTGCCAGCAGCGTAGGAGTGACCTACGAGCAGTACTTC.

The rearrangement uses TRBV24-1 and TRBJ2-2, with D unclear. V was pared by 4 bases and J by 1 base, with 12 bases between. Germline V gene data show CDR1 as KGHDR and CDR2 as SFDVKD. This CDR3 has 16 residues. CDR3 bases: TGTGCCACCAGTGACGGCGGCCTCGAGAACACCGGGGAGCTGTTTTTT. Its protein product is CATSDGGLENTGELFF.

This clonotype was seen only a few times. The J gene is TRBJ2-7, the V gene TRBV5-1; no firm D call. The J call may not be correct, given that the DNA end is closer to TRBJ2-5. CDR1 and CDR2 from the germline V gene are SGHRS and YFSETQ. The CDR3 sequence is 10 residues long. In nucleotides, the CDR3 is TGCGCCAGCATGGGTGAGACCCAGTACTTC. The encoded protein is CASMGETQYF.

As to this clonotype: One junction end disagrees with the germline gene, perhaps due to a read error. The CDR3 nucleotides read TGTGCCTGCAGCCTTTTAGGGGACTCGGCTTATGTTGAGCAGTTCTTC. Its protein product is CACSLLGDSAYVEQFF. The chain links TRBV11-2 to TRBJ2-1; the D gene is possibly TRBD2 (6 bases). The CDR3 length is 16 residues. Germline-derived CDR1 and CDR2 are SGHAT and FQNNGV.

The chain combines TRBV12-3 or TRBV12-4 with TRBJ1-1; maybe TRBD1 (5 bases). This CDR3 has 14 amino acids. The V end was cut by 3 bases, the J end by 4 bases, with 12 bases between. The CDR3 reads CASSFMGLGTEAFF. In DNA, the CDR3 is TGTGCCAGCAGTTTCATGGGGCTGGGCACTGAAGCTTTCTTT.

V is TRBV5-1 and J is TRBJ2-6, with D maybe TRBD1 (6 bases). Trimming shortened V by 3 bases and J by 1 base, and 20 bases separated the two germline ends. Germline CDR1 reads SGHRS; CDR2 reads YFSETQ. This CDR3 spans 19 amino acids. CDR3 nucleotide sequence: TGCGCCAGCAGCTCCGAAGTCCAGGGACATTTTTCTGGGGCCAACGTCCTGACTTTC. It is translated as CASSSEVQGHFSGANVLTF.

This clonotype appeared a few times. J is TRBJ2-3 and V is TRBV24-1; 12 nucleotides agree with TRBD2. Germline V gene data show CDR1 as KGHDR and CDR2 as SFDVKD. The CDR3 is 16 amino acids. The V gene end was trimmed by 4 bases and the J gene end by 2 bases; junction bases not matched to a gene: 3. The CDR3 coding sequence is TGTGCCACCAGTGACGGACTAGCGGGGAACACAGATACGCAGTATTTT. The encoded protein is CATSDGLAGNTDTQYF.

This rearrangement joins TRBV14 to TRBJ2-3; D might be TRBD2 (6 bases). Germline values: CDR1 SGHDN, CDR2 FVKESK. Trimming left V 0 bases short and J 7 bases short, with 14 bases between. This CDR3 is 15 amino acids long. The DNA for the CDR3 is TGTGCCAGCAGCCAAGACCTTACGGGGGTCAATACGCAGTATTTT. This translates into CASSQDLTGVNTQYF. Full variable domain (missing parts from reference TRBV14 and TRBJ2-3): EAGVTQFPSHSVIEKGQTVTLRCDPISGHDNLYWYRRVMGKEIKFLLHFVKESKQDESGMPNNRFLAERTGGTYSTLKVQPAELEDSGVYFCASSQDLTGVNTQYFGPGTRLTVL.

The J gene is TRBJ2-3, the V gene TRBV5-1; D is unclear. The CDR3 totals 13 residues. Trimming took 1 base from V and 6 from J, leaving 9 bases between them. CDR1 and CDR2 (germline): SGHRS, YFSETQ. DNA of the CDR3: TGCGCCAGCAGCTTGCCGATGGTGGATACGCAGTATTTT. Translation: CASSLPMVDTQYF.

V usage is TRBV5-1 and J usage is TRBJ1-5, with D possibly TRBD1 on 6 matching bases. V was shortened by 0 bases and J by 6 bases, with 13 bases between the two germline ends. CDR1 and CDR2 from the germline V gene are SGHRS and YFSETQ. This CDR3 contains 15 residues. CDR3 bases: TGCGCCAGCAGCTTGGTGGCAGGGGATACTCAGCCCCAGCATTTT. This sequence encodes CASSLVAGDTQPQHF.

This clonotype was counted a few times. The V call is TRBV29-1, the J call TRBJ2-3; no definite D call. This CDR3 region has 15 residues. Looked up from germline, CDR1 is SQVTM and CDR2 is ANQGSEA. The ends were cut back, 5 bases at V and 6 bases at J, with 21 bases in the middle. CDR3 in amino acids: CSVLKGLGSTDTQYF. CDR3 DNA sequence: TGCAGCGTTTTGAAAGGGTTGGGAAGTACGGATACGCAGTATTTT.

Remarks on this clonotype: At one boundary the junction diverges from the germline segment, which might be a read error. The chain carries TRBV9 and TRBJ2-4, with D perhaps matching TRBD2 (6 bases). The DNA end favors TRBJ2-7, so the J call may be wrong. The CDR3 contains 14 residues. The V gene's germline CDR1 is SGDLS and CDR2 YYNGEE. DNA for the CDR3: TGTGCCAGCAACGTAGGCGGGGACTCCTACGAGCAGTACTTC. Its protein product is CASNVGGDSYEQYF.

This clonotype was counted only a few times. The chain recombines TRBV10-3 with TRBJ2-7; 7 bases fit TRBD1. The length of the CDR3 is 15 residues. CDR1 ENHRY and CDR2 SYGVKD come from the germline V gene. V shed 6 bases, J shed 4 bases, and the junction held 12 bases outside the gene matches. The CDR3 protein is CAIREIRQGLYEQYF. The CDR3 coding sequence is TGTGCCATCAGGGAAATAAGACAGGGTCTGTACGAGCAGTACTTC.

Only one count was recorded for this clonotype. The chain recombines TRBV6-2 or TRBV6-3 with TRBJ2-4; D possibly corresponds to TRBD1 (5 bases). CDR1 MNHEY and CDR2 SVGEGT come from the germline V gene. CDR3 size: 19 residues. Trimming shortened V by 2 bases and J by 13 bases, and 33 bases separated the two germline ends. CDR3 bases: TGTGCCAGCAGTTACCCCGACAGTGGGCCCTTGGGATCCTACAATGAGCAGTACTTC. It translates to CASSYPDSGPLGSYNEQYF.

The chain recombines TRBV7-2 with TRBJ1-2; D is unclear. V was pared by 4 bases and J by 2 bases, with 14 bases between. CDR3 length: 15 residues. Germline CDR1 reads SGHTA; CDR2 reads FQGNSA. CDR3 nucleotide sequence: TGTGCCAGCAGCTCCCGGGCGACTCCGAACTATGGCTACACCTTC. It codes for CASSSRATPNYGYTF.

The rearrangement links TRBV7-2 to TRBJ1-2; TRBD1 matches 10 bases. The CDR3 consists of 17 residues. Trimming removed 5 bases from V and 7 bases from J; junction bases left unmatched: 16. Germline loops: CDR1 SGHTA, CDR2 FQGNSA. DNA of the CDR3: TGTGCCAGCAGCAGGGAGGGTTCGACAGGGGGCAGAAGTGGCTACACCTTC. Protein product: CASSREGSTGGRSGYTF.

The J gene is TRBJ1-1, the V gene TRBV5-1; D is perhaps TRBD1 (5 bases). The CDR3 is made up of 16 amino acids. The germline V and J ends were trimmed by 3 bases and 0 bases, with 15 bases remaining between them. Germline-derived CDR1 and CDR2 are SGHRS and YFSETQ. The CDR3, as DNA: TGCGCCAGCAGCTCAGGGCGGTGGAGTCTGAACACTGAAGCTTTCTTT. Protein: CASSSGRWSLNTEAFF.